Each of the 21 T cell receptor beta chains below was sequenced from the same sample in a study of radiotherapy plus CTLA-4 blockade in lung cancer. The assay was immunoSEQ multiplex PCR, and TCRdb's table has in-frame clones only and misses some. The repertoire includes 45,000 or so clones, roughly four fifths of them detected once, and roughly 7.6% sits in the top ten. This specimen was peripheral blood, taken from a patient treated with radiotherapy plus ipilimumab. The receptor set was obtained from a human donor with non-small cell lung cancer who had stable disease on radiotherapy plus ipilimumab.

This sequence joins TRBV5-1 and TRBJ2-5; 9 bases align to TRBD1. The V gene's germline CDR1 is SGHRS and CDR2 YFSETQ. V trimming: 0 bases; J trimming: 3 bases; junction bases outside the gene matches: 3. CDR3 length: 15 amino acids. The CDR3 here is CASSLGQGVEETQYF. The CDR3, as DNA: TGCGCCAGCAGCTTGGGACAGGGGGTAGAAGAGACCCAGTACTTC. Looking up the rest from reference TRBV5-1 and TRBJ2-5 gives the full variable domain: KAGVTQTPRYLIKTRGQQVTLSCSPISGHRSVSWYQQTPGQGLQFLFEYFSETQRNKGNFPGRFSGRQFSNSRSEMNVSTLELGDSALYLCASSLGQGVEETQYFGPGTRLLVL.

The CDR3 DNA follows: TGTGCCAGTAGTATAGAGGGACGGGGCAATCAGCCCCAGCATTTT. Protein: CASSIEGRGNQPQHF. The chain uses TRBV19 and TRBJ1-5; tentative D call: TRBD1 (5 bases). With 0 bases removed from V and 2 bases from J, the gap between germline ends came to 8 bases. Germline V gives CDR1 LNHDA, CDR2 SQIVND (reference sequence). There are 15 residues in the CDR3.

The V call is TRBV9, the J call TRBJ2-2; 7 bases line up with TRBD1. V was pared by 4 bases and J by 4 bases, with 7 bases of the junction left unmatched. The germline V gene encodes CDR1 SGDLS and CDR2 YYNGEE. This CDR3 has 15 amino acids. The CDR3 here is CASSTSGTATGELFF. CDR3 coding DNA: TGTGCCAGCAGCACCTCGGGGACAGCCACCGGGGAGCTGTTTTTT.

The rearrangement links TRBV10-1 to TRBJ1-1; D remains unclear. Germline V gene lookup returns CDR1 WNHNN and CDR2 SYGVQD (reference sequence). V was pared by 2 bases and J by 6 bases, with 10 bases between. This CDR3 is 13 amino acids long. This CDR3 reads CASSEVGIAEAFF. The CDR3 coding sequence is TGCGCCAGCAGTGAGGTTGGGATTGCTGAAGCTTTCTTT.

The genes are TRBV6-1 and TRBJ1-3; a possible D gene is TRBD1 (6 bases). V lost 6 bases, J lost 3 bases, and 9 bases lay in between. CDR3 size: 13 residues. In germline, CDR1 is MNHNS, CDR2 SASEGT. CDR3 bases: TGTGCCAGCAGCAAGGGGGATGGAAACACCATATATTTT. Amino acid sequence: CASSKGDGNTIYF.

CDR3 nucleotides: TGTGCCAGCAGTTTTCCCTACGTCGGACTGGATGGCTACACCTTC. Its protein is CASSFPYVGLDGYTF. The chain couples TRBV28 to TRBJ1-2; D unresolved. Trimming shortened V by 3 bases and J by 6 bases, and 17 bases separated the two germline ends. Germline CDR1 and CDR2: MDHEN and SYDVKM. CDR3 length equals 15 residues.

The chain is built from TRBV5-1 and TRBJ1-4; the D is unclear. V lost 4 bases and J 2 bases, leaving 12 bases between the germline ends. CDR3 size: 15 residues. Germline loops: CDR1 SGHRS, CDR2 YFSETQ. CDR3 nucleotides: TGCGCCAGCAGCAGCGGGAGGCCGACTAATGAAAAACTGTTTTTT. Translated, it gives CASSSGRPTNEKLFF.

V is TRBV15 and J is TRBJ1-2; D unresolved. In germline, CDR1 is LNHNV, CDR2 YYDKDF (reference sequence). Trimming removed 1 base from V and 0 bases from J, with 9 bases in between. This CDR3 is 15 amino acids long. The DNA of the CDR3 is TGTGCCACCAGCAGAGCAACAGCAGCTAACTATGGCTACACCTTC. This translates into CATSRATAANYGYTF.

A single count supports this clone. CDR3 sequence reads: CASSPGQGAWDGYTF. CDR3 nucleotides: TGTGCCAGCTCACCCGGACAGGGGGCCTGGGATGGCTACACCTTC. The chain recombines TRBV18 with TRBJ1-2; 11 positions match TRBD1. V lost 3 bases to trimming and J lost 6 bases; unmatched junction nucleotides: 6. Germline V CDR1 and CDR2: KGHSH, LQKENI. The CDR3 extends over 15 amino acids.

The gene calls are TRBV6-1 and TRBJ1-2; D is ambiguous. The germline V gene encodes CDR1 MNHNS and CDR2 SASEGT. The CDR3 totals 14 residues. Trimming took 7 bases from V and 4 from J, leaving 16 bases between them. The DNA for the CDR3 is TGTGCCAGCAACTCGAACAAACCCCCCTATGGCTACACCTTC. The encoded protein is CASNSNKPPYGYTF.

At least ten counts were recorded for this clone. The rearrangement uses TRBV6-6 and TRBJ2-7, with a possible D match to TRBD2 (6 bases). With 6 bases removed from V and 4 bases from J, the gap between germline ends came to 13 bases. This CDR3 region has 13 residues. CDR1 and CDR2 from the germline V gene are MNHNY and SVGAGI (reference sequence). This CDR3 is CASRGGGGYEQYV. The CDR3 DNA reads TGTGCCAGCAGGGGAGGAGGAGGTTACGAGCAGTACGTC.

The chain joins TRBV11-2 to TRBJ2-2; 14 bases are a match to TRBD2. V gave up 5 bases and J gave up 3 bases; unmatched junction bases: 2. The CDR3 covers 16 residues. Germline V gives CDR1 SGHAT, CDR2 FQNNGV. This chain's CDR3 is CASSRTSGGHTGELFF. The DNA for the CDR3 is TGTGCCAGCAGCCGGACTAGCGGGGGGCACACCGGGGAGCTGTTTTTT.

The chain links TRBV7-2 to TRBJ2-4; D may be TRBD1 or TRBD2 (5 bases each). Germline CDR1 reads SGHTA; CDR2 reads FQGNSA. The V and J ends lost 6 bases and 1 base respectively, with 16 bases between them. The CDR3 has 16 residues. As DNA, the CDR3 is TGTGCCAGCAGACCGGGACGTTTATCGGCCAAAAACATTCAGTACTTC. Encoded protein: CASRPGRLSAKNIQYF.

This rearrangement joins TRBV9 to TRBJ1-6; D gene uncertain. CDR3 length: 16 residues. Germline CDR1 reads SGDLS; CDR2 reads YYNGEE. The V gene lost 0 bases and the J gene lost 7 bases, with 14 bases spanning the gap. As DNA, the CDR3 is TGTGCCAGCAGCGTAGGGGGAGGTTCGTGGAATTCACCCCTCCACTTT. Encoded protein: CASSVGGGSWNSPLHF.

The J gene is TRBJ1-2, the V gene TRBV28; D might be TRBD1 (5 bases). The CDR3 spans 14 residues. CDR1 is MDHEN, CDR2 SYDVKM, per germline. V was clipped by 6 bases and J by 3 bases, with 14 bases between them. CDR3 bases: TGTGCCAGCAGGACAGAAGCTTTCTACTATGGCTACACCTTC. Translating it yields CASRTEAFYYGYTF.

The rearrangement uses TRBV2 and TRBJ1-1, with D perhaps TRBD1 (6 bases). V lost 9 bases and J 0 bases, leaving 17 bases between the germline ends. Germline assignment: CDR1 SNHLY and CDR2 FYNNEI. The CDR3 spans 15 residues. The CDR3 sequence: CARPGAPLMNTEAFF. The CDR3 coding sequence is TGTGCCAGGCCAGGGGCCCCACTCATGAACACTGAAGCTTTCTTT.

V usage is TRBV6-5 and J usage is TRBJ1-6, with no clear D. Germline assignment: CDR1 MNHEY and CDR2 SVGAGI. This CDR3 comprises 11 residues. Trimming took 6 bases from V and 14 from J, leaving 11 bases between them. DNA of the CDR3: TGTGCCAGCAGGGGCCCTGGTGCCCTCCACTTT. It translates to CASRGPGALHF.

This clone was seen a few times. The rearrangement links TRBV4-3 to TRBJ2-7, with TRBD2 identical over 7 bases. V gave up 2 bases and J gave up 3 bases; unmatched junction bases: 7. This CDR3 region has 15 residues. Germline CDR1 reads LGHNA; CDR2 reads YSLEER. CDR3 nucleotides: TGCGCCAGCAGCCAAACTAGCGACGGGATCTACGAGCAGTACGTC. This encodes CASSQTSDGIYEQYV.

This clone was observed a few times. The chain carries TRBV14 and TRBJ2-7, with D possibly being TRBD1 (5 bases). Trimming took off 5 bases at V and 6 bases at J, with 14 bases between the two ends. The CDR3 contains 13 residues. Germline V gene lookup returns CDR1 SGHDN and CDR2 FVKESK. The DNA of the CDR3 is TGTGCCAGCAGCACGCACCAGGGAAGCGAGCAGTACTTC. Translated, it gives CASSTHQGSEQYF.

The CDR3 loop is CASSPWSSYEQYF. CDR3 in DNA: TGTGCCAGTAGTCCCTGGTCGTCCTACGAGCAGTACTTC. V and J are TRBV19 and TRBJ2-7, with D uncertain. In germline, CDR1 is LNHDA, CDR2 SQIVND (reference sequence). This CDR3 is built from 13 residues. V was cut by 5 bases and J by 1 base, with 9 bases left in between.

The genes are TRBV6-1 and TRBJ1-4; D may be TRBD1 (6 bases). In germline, CDR1 is MNHNS, CDR2 SASEGT. Deletions cut 4 bases from V and 0 bases from J, with 15 bases between. The CDR3 contains 17 residues. CDR3 residues: CASSATGSPATNEKLFF. CDR3 nucleotides: TGTGCCAGCAGTGCCACAGGGTCACCTGCAACTAATGAAAAACTGTTTTTT.